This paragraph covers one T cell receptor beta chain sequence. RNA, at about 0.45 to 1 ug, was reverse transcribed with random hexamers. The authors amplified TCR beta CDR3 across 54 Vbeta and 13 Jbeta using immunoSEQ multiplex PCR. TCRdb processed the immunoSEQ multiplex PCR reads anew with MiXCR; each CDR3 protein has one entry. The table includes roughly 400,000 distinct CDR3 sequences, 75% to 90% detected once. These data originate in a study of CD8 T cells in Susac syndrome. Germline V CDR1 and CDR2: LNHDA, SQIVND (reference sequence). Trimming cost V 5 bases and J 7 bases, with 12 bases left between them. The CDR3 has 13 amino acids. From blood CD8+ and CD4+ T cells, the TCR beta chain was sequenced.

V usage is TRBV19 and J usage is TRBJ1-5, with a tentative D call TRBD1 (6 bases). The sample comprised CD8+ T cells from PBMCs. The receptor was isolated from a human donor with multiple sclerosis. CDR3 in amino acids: CASSGRGLQPQHF. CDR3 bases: TGTGCCAGTAGTGGCAGGGGCTTACAGCCCCAGCATTTT.